The 21 T cell receptor beta chains given below trace back to one sample, sequenced in a study of shared clonotypes between healthy human individuals (dated by TCRdb to 2018 to 2021). Receptor amplification or capture employed the immunoSEQ multiplex PCR assay. TCRdb's version of the immuneACCESS table is confined to in-frame rearrangements and falls short of the full clone set. An unresolved V gene accounts for under half of the shortfall where checked; the remainder is of unknown origin. The sample contains fewer than 1.8 million clones, approximately 98.5% of them found a single time. Jointly, the top ten make up 0.36% of the sample. The material sequenced was naive CD4+ T cells sorted from blood. What the cell subset or site label conveys for this sample: CD45RA+ positively selected. The receptors here all came from a man in his thirties or forties in good health.

The CDR3 bases are TGTGCCAGCAGAACAGCAGCGAACACCGGGGAGCTGTTTTTT. Translation: CASRTAANTGELFF. The chain is built from TRBV7-2 and TRBJ2-2; D not certain. Germline CDR1 and CDR2: SGHTA and FQGNSA. V lost 6 bases to trimming and J lost 0 bases, with 8 bases between them. This CDR3 comprises 14 residues. Supplemented by reference TRBV7-2 and TRBJ2-2, the full variable domain reads GAGVSQSPSNKVTEKGKDVELRCDPISGHTALYWYRQSLGQGLEFLIYFQGNSAPDKSGLPSDRFSAERTGGSVSTLTIQRTQQEDSAVYLCASRTAANTGELFFGEGSRLTVL.

The genes are TRBV6-5 and TRBJ2-2; D unresolved. The germline CDR1 and CDR2 sequences are MNHEY and SVGAGI. The V end lost 6 bases, the J end lost 6 bases, and 14 bases lay between the germline ends. This CDR3 has 14 amino acids. The CDR3: CASSSDGNAGELFF. Written as DNA, the CDR3 is TGTGCCAGCAGCTCGGACGGAAACGCCGGGGAGCTGTTTTTT.

CDR3 nucleotide sequence: TGTGCCAGCAGCCAGGGGCTAGGACTAGCCTGGAATGAGCAGTTCTTC. It translates to CASSQGLGLAWNEQFF. This chain joins TRBV14 and TRBJ2-1, with 8 nucleotides matching TRBD2. Germline V gene lookup returns CDR1 SGHDN and CDR2 FVKESK. The CDR3 contains 16 residues. Losses at the gene ends were 3 bases for V and 7 bases for J; bases not matched to a gene: 11.

A single count supports this clone. J is TRBJ2-3 and V is TRBV9; 7 bases agree with TRBD2. This CDR3 has 17 amino acids. With 1 base clipped from V and 5 bases from J, the junction kept 13 bases outside the gene matches. Per the germline V gene, CDR1 is SGDLS and CDR2 is YYNGEE. CDR3 in DNA: TGTGCCAGCAGCGTAACCCCCGGGGGGAGGGTCAGAGATACGCAGTATTTT. Protein sequence: CASSVTPGGRVRDTQYF.

The J gene is TRBJ2-7, the V gene TRBV5-4; the D call may be TRBD1 or TRBD2 (5 bases each). The CDR3 totals 16 residues. Germline V lookup: CDR1 SGHNT, CDR2 YYREEE (reference sequence). The V end lost 4 bases, the J end lost 6 bases, and 23 bases lay between the germline ends. The CDR3 sequence: CASSASPGRIRLEQYF. As DNA, the CDR3 is TGTGCCAGCAGCGCCTCCCCGGGACGCATCCGGCTCGAGCAGTACTTC.

This clone was picked up one time. This CDR3 is also generated by other DNA sequences in the sample. The chain recombines TRBV18 with TRBJ1-4; TRBD1 matches at 12 bases. Trimming cost V 6 bases and J 8 bases; bases outside gene matches: 4. CDR3 length: 14 amino acids. The germline V gene has CDR1 KGHSH and CDR2 LQKENI. CDR3 protein: CASSPGTGGEKLFF. CDR3 DNA: TGTGCCAGCTCGCCCGGGACAGGGGGCGAAAAACTGTTTTTT.

The chain uses TRBV29-1 and TRBJ2-1; the D call may be TRBD1 or TRBD2 (6 bases each). Germline V CDR1 and CDR2: SQVTM, ANQGSEA. The CDR3 runs 15 residues. Trimming stripped 0 bases from V and 7 bases from J, with 16 bases between. The CDR3 sequence: CSVEDPRGAGNEQFF. CDR3 sequence (DNA): TGCAGCGTTGAAGATCCTAGGGGGGCGGGTAATGAGCAGTTCTTC.

The chain couples TRBV9 to TRBJ2-1, with D perhaps matching TRBD1 (6 bases). The length of the CDR3 is 16 residues. With 2 bases removed from V and 4 bases from J, the gap between germline ends came to 16 bases. Germline-derived CDR1 and CDR2 are SGDLS and YYNGEE. The CDR3: CASSVGQGPRYNEQFF. CDR3 sequence (DNA): TGTGCCAGCAGCGTTGGCCAGGGGCCCCGTTACAATGAGCAGTTCTTC.

This chain links TRBV7-9 with TRBJ2-7; a possible D gene is TRBD1 (6 bases). The CDR3 is made up of 16 amino acids. Germline CDR1 and CDR2: SEHNR and FQNEAQ (reference sequence). Trimming took 5 bases from V and 2 from J, leaving 19 bases between them. DNA for the CDR3: TGTGCCAGCAGCGCCCCGGTCAGGGACACTGCCTACGAGCAGTACTTC. This encodes CASSAPVRDTAYEQYF.

The CDR3 region is CASSPPISSYEQYF. In DNA, the CDR3 is TGTGCCAGCAGTCCCCCGATATCAAGCTACGAGCAGTACTTC. The V gene is TRBV28, the J gene TRBJ2-7, with D uncertain. Germline V gene sequence: CDR1 MDHEN, CDR2 SYDVKM. Trimming took off 5 bases at V and 3 bases at J, with 14 bases between the two ends. The CDR3 covers 14 residues.

V and J are TRBV2 and TRBJ2-7, with TRBD2 matching over 9 bases. V trimming: 4 bases; J trimming: 9 bases; junction bases outside the gene matches: 10. CDR3 size: 14 residues. From germline, CDR1 is SNHLY and CDR2 FYNNEI. The CDR3 region has the DNA TGTGCCAGCAGTGGCTCGGCGGGAGGGCCGGGGCAGTACTTC. Translating it yields CASSGSAGGPGQYF.

This sequence joins TRBV7-9 and TRBJ2-2, with D possibly being TRBD2 (5 bases). CDR3 length equals 14 residues. CDR1 and CDR2 from the germline V gene are SEHNR and FQNEAQ (reference sequence). V lost 8 bases, J lost 7 bases, and 17 bases lay in between. The DNA for the CDR3 is TGTGCCAGCCAACGGGGAGTTGCGTACGGGGAGCTGTTTTTT. It specifies CASQRGVAYGELFF.

Remarks on this clone: The same CDR3 is also encoded by other DNA sequences in this sample. The chain recombines TRBV20-1 with TRBJ2-2; D call uncertain. In germline, CDR1 is DFQATT, CDR2 SNEGSKA (reference sequence). V was pared by 7 bases and J by 1 base, with 4 bases between. There are 11 residues in the CDR3. The CDR3 region is CSGGNTGELFF. In DNA form, the CDR3 reads TGCAGTGGGGGGAACACCGGGGAGCTGTTTTTT.

The chain uses TRBV28 and TRBJ2-1; TRBD2 matches at 11 bases. Germline CDR1 is MDHEN and CDR2 is SYDVKM. Trimming at V came to 3 bases and at J to 6 bases, leaving 4 bases not matched to a gene. This CDR3 spans 15 amino acids. The DNA for the CDR3 is TGTGCCAGCAGTTTCGGACTAGCGGGTATCAATGAGCAGTTCTTC. Residues: CASSFGLAGINEQFF.

The chain recombines TRBV9 with TRBJ2-3; D is ambiguous. Between the trimmed V and J ends, which lost 9 bases and 0 bases, there was a span of 14 bases. The CDR3 consists of 14 residues. In germline, CDR1 is SGDLS, CDR2 YYNGEE. The CDR3 loop reads CATGRLSSTDTQYF. CDR3 nucleotide sequence: TGTGCCACCGGCCGACTTAGCAGCACAGATACGCAGTATTTT.

CDR3 residues: CASSPRDKILDQPQHF. The CDR3 DNA follows: TGTGCCAGCTCACCACGCGACAAAATTCTTGATCAGCCCCAGCATTTT. The chain has TRBV18 and TRBJ1-5; no definite D call. Trimming pared 1 base from V and 5 bases from J, leaving 15 bases between. This CDR3 spans 16 amino acids. In germline, CDR1 is KGHSH, CDR2 LQKENI.

Notes on this clone: Other nucleotide sequences from this sample produce the same CDR3. The J gene is TRBJ2-7, the V gene TRBV28; D unclear. In germline, CDR1 is MDHEN, CDR2 SYDVKM. Between the trimmed V and J ends, which lost 8 bases and 2 bases, there was a span of 7 bases. The CDR3 loop spans 11 amino acids. The CDR3 region is CASSRPYEQYF. DNA for the CDR3: TGTGCCAGCTCTAGACCCTACGAGCAGTACTTC.

CDR3 residues: CASSLEPVGVNTEAFF. CDR3 nucleotides: TGCGCCAGCAGCTTGGAGCCGGTAGGGGTGAACACTGAAGCTTTCTTT. This rearrangement joins TRBV5-1 to TRBJ1-1; maybe TRBD1 (5 bases). The CDR3 covers 16 residues. V lost 0 bases, J lost 0 bases, and 12 bases lay in between. Germline CDR1 SGHRS, CDR2 YFSETQ.

This chain joins TRBV5-4 and TRBJ2-7, with 9 positions matching TRBD1. Looked up from germline, CDR1 is SGHNT and CDR2 is YYREEE (reference sequence). Trimming removed 5 bases from V and 7 bases from J; junction bases left unmatched: 13. This CDR3 is built from 15 residues. CDR3 protein: CASSRSGTGSLEQYF. Written as DNA, the CDR3 is TGTGCCAGCAGTCGTTCCGGGACAGGGTCTCTAGAGCAGTACTTC.

This chain uses TRBV28 with TRBJ1-1; TRBD1 aligns across 7 bases. The CDR3 totals 13 residues. The germline V gene encodes CDR1 MDHEN and CDR2 SYDVKM. The V segment lost 6 bases and the J segment 10 bases; nucleotides outside the gene matches: 11. DNA for the CDR3: TGTGCCAGCAGGCCGGGACAGTCCGTGAGAGCTTTCTTT. Translation gives CASRPGQSVRAFF.

This clone came up once. The V gene is TRBV5-4, the J gene TRBJ2-7; the D call may be TRBD1 or TRBD2 (5 bases each). V dropped 0 bases and J dropped 3 bases, with 25 bases sitting between them. Per the germline V gene, CDR1 is SGHNT and CDR2 is YYREEE (reference sequence). This CDR3 is built from 19 residues. CDR3 nucleotide sequence: TGTGCCAGCAGCTTGGGCTTTTCATTCTCGAGGGGACCCGTCTACGAGCAGTACTTC. Amino acid sequence: CASSLGFSFSRGPVYEQYF.